Shown below are 30 T cell receptor beta chains from a single sample sequenced in a study of T cells in Graves' hyperthyroidism and ophthalmopathy. Researchers took RNA transcripts and amplified the TCR beta CDR3 regions from them. The study used the HTBI primer set for a first-round RT-PCR of the TCR CDR3. Via MiXCR, TCRdb re-called the multiplex PCR reads, giving one row per CDR3 protein. Of 35,000 or so distinct CDR3 sequences listed, 52% were seen once; the top ten hold 17%. The sequencing input was blood. Receptors originate from a man aged 40-50 years with Graves' ophthalmopathy.

In its sample, this clonotype ranks as medium-sized. A read error may account for a junction end that differs from germline. This sequence joins TRBV7-7 and TRBJ1-5; D is uncertain. The CDR3 runs to 13 residues. The V gene's germline CDR1 is SSHAT and CDR2 FNYEAQ (reference sequence). CDR3 residues: CASSLDTNQPQHF. CDR3 DNA: TGTGCTAGCAGCTTAGATACCAATCAGCCCCAGCATTTT.

This clonotype was observed a few times. A much larger clone differs from this one at a single base, so this may be a read error. V gene TRBV5-6 combines with J gene TRBJ1-1; the D gene is possibly TRBD1 (6 bases). CDR1 and CDR2 (germline): SGHDT, YYEEEE. The V gene lost 4 bases and the J gene lost 8 bases, with 24 bases spanning the gap. This CDR3 has 16 amino acids. CDR3 amino acids: CASSLRGGVPRGEAFF. CDR3 bases: TGTGCCAGCAGCCTGCGGGGGGGCGTCCCAAGGGGGGAAGCTTTCTTT.

In its sample, this clonotype was seen many times. The chain links TRBV18 to TRBJ2-7; TRBD1 agrees at 7 bases. J gave up 2 bases and V 2 bases, and 6 bases lay outside the gene matches. Germline-derived CDR1 and CDR2 are KGHSH and LQKENI. This CDR3 comprises 15 residues. This CDR3 is CASSPSDRLTYEQYF. The CDR3 DNA is TGTGCCAGCTCACCATCGGACAGGTTGACCTACGAGCAGTACTTC. The complete variable domain, with remaining parts taken from reference TRBV18 and TRBJ2-7, reads NAGVMQNPRHLVRRRGQEARLRCSPMKGHSHVYWYRQLPEEGLKFMVYLQKENIIDESGMPKERFSAEFPKEGPSILRIQQVVRGDSAAYFCASSPSDRLTYEQYFGPGTRLTVT.

Concerning this clonotype: A read error may account for a junction end that differs from germline. This sequence joins TRBV7-8 and TRBJ1-4; a possible D gene is TRBD1 (5 bases). CDR1 is SGHVS, CDR2 FQNEAQ, per germline. The CDR3 has 14 residues. The chain's CDR3 is CASSSGGEGGKLVF. The DNA of the CDR3 is TGTGCCAGCAGTTCCGGGGGAGAAGGTGGAAAACTGGTTTTT. Using reference TRBV7-8 and TRBJ1-4 for the parts outside the CDR3, the full variable domain is GAGVSQSPRYKVAKRGQDVALRCDPISGHVSLFWYQQALGQGPEFLTYFQNEAQLDKSGLPSDRFFAERPEGSVSTLKIQRTQQEDSAVYLCASSSGGEGGKLVFGSGTQLSVL.

In this sample, this clonotype turned up many times. The chain links TRBV5-1 to TRBJ1-2, with 7 positions matching TRBD1. This CDR3 has 14 residues. Germline CDR1 is SGHRS and CDR2 is YFSETQ. The V segment lost 0 bases and the J segment 8 bases; nucleotides outside the gene matches: 7. The chain's CDR3 is CASSLGDRRSGYTF. CDR3 in DNA: TGCGCCAGCAGCTTGGGGGACAGAAGGAGCGGCTACACCTTC.

The J gene is TRBJ1-2, the V gene TRBV6-4; 7 bases fit TRBD1. The CDR3 is 21 amino acids. Germline V gives CDR1 MRHNA, CDR2 SNTAGT. The V segment lost 3 bases and the J segment 2 bases; nucleotides outside the gene matches: 24. In nucleotides, the CDR3 is TGTGCCAGCAGTGAACGCGGCCTCGACAGGGTAGGAGGCTCTGGGAACTATGGCTACACCTTC. It translates to CASSERGLDRVGGSGNYGYTF.

The chain couples TRBV20-1 to TRBJ2-5, with D unclear. The CDR3 consists of 12 residues. CDR1 and CDR2 from the germline V gene are DFQATT and SNEGSKA (reference sequence). V lost 6 bases to trimming and J lost 1 base, with 9 bases between them. This chain's CDR3 is CSARRLQETQYF. The CDR3 nucleotides read TGCAGTGCGAGGAGACTCCAAGAGACCCAGTACTTC.

This clonotype was detected only once. The rearrangement links TRBV5-4 to TRBJ1-4; D call uncertain. Germline values: CDR1 SGHNT, CDR2 YYREEE (reference sequence). This CDR3 is 14 amino acids long. Here the CDR3 DNA reads TGTGCGTGCAGCTTGTCGGCCGAGAATGAAAAACTGTTTTTT. Its translation is CACSLSAENEKLFF.

The chain recombines TRBV5-8 with TRBJ2-7; 7 bases fit TRBD1. Germline lookup yields CDR1 SGHTS and CDR2 YDEGEE. The trim removed 4 bases at V and 2 bases at J, leaving 9 bases unmatched. The CDR3 has 15 residues. The CDR3 sequence: CASSEGAGKTYEQYF. CDR3 DNA sequence: TGTGCCAGCAGCGAGGGGGCAGGGAAAACCTACGAGCAGTACTTC.

This clonotype was counted at least ten times. The CDR3 is CASSRGGQGNEKLFF. DNA for the CDR3: TGTGCCAGCAGCCGAGGGGGACAGGGTAATGAAAAACTGTTTTTT. J is TRBJ1-4 and V is TRBV9; 9 bases line up with TRBD1. V dropped 4 bases and J dropped 4; count of bases not matched to a gene: 5. The V gene's germline CDR1 is SGDLS and CDR2 YYNGEE. This CDR3 has 15 residues. Supplemented by reference TRBV9 and TRBJ1-4, the full variable domain reads DSGVTQTPKHLITATGQRVTLRCSPRSGDLSVYWYQQSLDQGLQFLIQYYNGEERAKGNILERFSAQQFPDLHSELNLSSLELGDSALYFCASSRGGQGNEKLFFGSGTQLSVL.

This clonotype was observed at least ten times. The V and J genes are TRBV11-1 and TRBJ1-6; D is possibly TRBD1 (5 bases). The CDR3 loop spans 13 amino acids. Per germline, CDR1 SGHAT and CDR2 FQDESV (reference sequence). V lost 3 bases and J 9 bases, leaving 9 bases between the germline ends. CDR3 in DNA: TGTGCCAGCAGCTTGGGGGGGGTTTCACCCCTCCACTTT. The encoded protein is CASSLGGVSPLHF.

Comment on this clonotype: The junction does not match germline at one end; this may be a read error. The gene calls are TRBV7-3 and TRBJ1-1; D is ambiguous. The CDR3 spans 13 residues. The germline gives CDR1 SGHTA, CDR2 FQGTGA. CDR3 nucleotide sequence: TGTGCCAGCAGCTTAACAACAGATCGGGCTACTCTCTTT. It specifies CASSLTTDRATLF.

About this clonotype itself: The final CDR3 position lacks the conserved phenylalanine or tryptophan, pointing to a likely read error. The CDR3 protein is CASSLRGAHTVTQYS. CDR3 DNA: TGTGCCAGCAGCCTCCGGGGGGCCCACACAGTTACGCAGTATTCT. The chain uses TRBV9 and TRBJ2-3, with a tentative D call TRBD2 (7 bases). Germline CDR1 SGDLS, CDR2 YYNGEE. CDR3 length: 15 amino acids.

This clonotype was picked up many times. V is TRBV4-1 and J is TRBJ1-2; D remains unclear. The germline gives CDR1 MGHRA, CDR2 YSYEKL. The CDR3 is made up of 15 amino acids. Trimming stripped 1 base from V and 8 bases from J, with 17 bases between. The CDR3 sequence: CASSQGSIWSEGYTF. The CDR3 DNA sequence: TGCGCCAGCAGCCAAGGAAGCATCTGGTCGGAAGGCTACACCTTC.

This clonotype has a count of ten or more. The CDR3 here is CASSRTSGTQREQFF. Here the CDR3 DNA reads TGTGCCAGCAGCCGAACTAGCGGGACCCAACGGGAGCAGTTCTTC. V gene TRBV13 combines with J gene TRBJ2-1; TRBD2 matches at 10 bases. The CDR3 is 15 residues long. V gave up 5 bases and J gave up 10 bases; unmatched junction bases: 11. The germline V gene encodes CDR1 PRHDT and CDR2 FYEKMQ (reference sequence).

This clonotype appeared many times. V and J are TRBV6-6 and TRBJ2-7; perhaps D is TRBD1 or TRBD2 (5 bases each). Per germline, CDR1 MNHNY and CDR2 SVGAGI (reference sequence). Trimming removed 7 bases at V and 0 bases at J, with 19 bases between. The CDR3 loop spans 16 amino acids. The CDR3 nucleotides read TGTGCCAGCAAAACAAGAGGGACGGGGTTCTCCTACGAGCAGTACTTC. Its protein product is CASKTRGTGFSYEQYF.

In its sample, this clonotype was seen many times. This sequence joins TRBV28 and TRBJ2-2; the match to TRBD1 covers 9 bases. After removal of 7 bases from V and 1 base from J, the junction contained 4 bases not matched to a gene. The CDR3 runs to 15 residues. The germline V gene has CDR1 MDHEN and CDR2 SYDVKM. In DNA, the CDR3 is TGTGCCAGCACCCAGACAGGGGGGAACACCGGGGAGCTGTTTTTT. This encodes CASTQTGGNTGELFF.

A single count supports this clonotype. The gene calls are TRBV9 and TRBJ2-1; TRBD1 is a possible D gene (5 bases). The germline gives CDR1 SGDLS, CDR2 YYNGEE. This CDR3 region has 14 residues. V lost 4 bases and J lost 12, with 20 bases in between. Here the CDR3 reads CASSLSQGVNTQFF. The CDR3 DNA sequence: TGTGCCAGCAGCCTTTCTCAAGGGGTCAATACGCAGTTCTTC.

This clonotype was observed a single time. A junction boundary mismatches the germline segment, possibly from a read error. The rearrangement uses TRBV19 and TRBJ2-1, with TRBD2 identical over 7 bases. The germline CDR1 and CDR2 sequences are LNHDA and SQIVND (reference sequence). The CDR3 runs to 15 residues. Here the CDR3 reads CACSISGASYNEQLF. CDR3 DNA: TGTGCCTGTAGTATAAGCGGGGCCTCCTACAATGAGCAGCTCTTC.

Notes on this clonotype: The junction and the germline gene differ at one end; a read error may be behind it. The chain is built from TRBV10-3 and TRBJ1-6; D uncertain. The CDR3 extends over 15 amino acids. Germline V gene sequence: CDR1 ENHRY, CDR2 SYGVKD. The CDR3 sequence: CATSDAPTRTSPPHF. In DNA form, the CDR3 reads TGTGCCACCAGTGATGCCCCCACAAGGACCAGTCCCCCCCACTTT.

This clonotype has ten or more counts. The chain uses TRBV6-6 and TRBJ2-7; D unresolved. The CDR3 runs 15 residues. The V end was cut by 2 bases, the J end by 4 bases, with 15 bases between. Germline V gene lookup returns CDR1 MNHNY and CDR2 SVGAGI (reference sequence). CDR3 region: CASSYESLTQYEQYF. The DNA for the CDR3 is TGTGCCAGCAGTTACGAATCGCTGACACAGTACGAGCAGTACTTC.

Many counts were recorded for this clonotype. The chain couples TRBV9 to TRBJ2-2; 12 positions agree with TRBD2. The V and J ends lost 4 bases and 5 bases, in that order; junction bases with no gene match: 6. This CDR3 is 16 amino acids long. The germline V gene has CDR1 SGDLS and CDR2 YYNGEE. The CDR3 sequence is CASSLSGTSGTGELFF. DNA for the CDR3: TGTGCCAGCAGCTTGTCCGGGACTAGCGGGACCGGGGAGCTGTTTTTT.

This clonotype was recorded many times. J is TRBJ1-1 and V is TRBV5-8, with 7 bases that match TRBD1. The CDR3 is 14 residues long. Germline assignment: CDR1 SGHTS and CDR2 YDEGEE. V dropped 4 bases and J dropped 3; count of bases not matched to a gene: 6. CDR3 region: CASSLDREDTEAFF. Here the CDR3 DNA reads TGTGCCAGCAGCCTCGACAGGGAAGACACTGAAGCTTTCTTT.

In its sample, this clonotype is medium-sized (0.01 to 0.1%). The gene calls are TRBV20-1 and TRBJ1-5; 7 bases fit TRBD1. Germline V gives CDR1 DFQATT, CDR2 SNEGSKA (reference sequence). The length of the CDR3 is 13 residues. J lost 3 bases, V lost 2 bases, and 1 base had no gene match. CDR3 sequence reads: CSARQGVNQPQHF. As DNA, the CDR3 is TGCAGTGCTAGACAGGGGGTCAATCAGCCCCAGCATTTT.

The chain carries TRBV7-9 and TRBJ1-1; D gene unclear. CDR1 and CDR2 from the germline V gene are SEHNR and FQNEAQ (reference sequence). This CDR3 contains 11 residues. The V end lost 5 bases, the J end lost 6 bases, and 7 bases lay between the germline ends. The CDR3 spells CASSLVSEAFF. CDR3 coding DNA: TGTGCCAGCAGCCTAGTATCTGAAGCTTTCTTT.

This clonotype was seen ten or more times. This sequence joins TRBV6-5 and TRBJ2-2; maybe TRBD1 (6 bases). Germline values: CDR1 MNHEY, CDR2 SVGAGI. V lost 2 bases and J 1 base, leaving 14 bases between the germline ends. The CDR3 sequence is 17 residues long. The CDR3 loop is CASSYLNPGENTGELFF. The CDR3 region has the DNA TGTGCCAGCAGTTACCTCAATCCAGGGGAGAACACCGGGGAGCTGTTTTTT.

The chain joins TRBV5-6 to TRBJ1-5, with 8 bases matching TRBD1. This CDR3 has 16 residues. With 4 bases clipped from V and 4 bases from J, the junction kept 10 bases outside the gene matches. Per germline, CDR1 SGHDT and CDR2 YYEEEE. CDR3: CASSGLGQGANQPQHF. CDR3 DNA sequence: TGTGCCAGCAGCGGTCTAGGGCAGGGGGCAAATCAGCCCCAGCATTTT. Full variable domain (rest looked up from reference TRBV5-6 and TRBJ1-5): DAGVTQSPTHLIKTRGQQVTLRCSPKSGHDTVSWYQQALGQGPQFIFQYYEEEERQRGNFPDRFSGHQFPNYSSELNVNALLLGDSALYLCASSGLGQGANQPQHFGDGTRLSIL.

This clonotype was detected ten times or more. The chain carries TRBV7-9 and TRBJ1-1; the D gene is possibly TRBD1 (6 bases). V shed 5 bases and J shed 6 bases, with 10 bases lying between them. This CDR3 is 12 amino acids long. Germline V CDR1 and CDR2: SEHNR, FQNEAQ (reference sequence). This CDR3 is CASSKGVAEAFF. The CDR3 DNA sequence: TGTGCCAGCAGCAAGGGGGTCGCTGAAGCTTTCTTT.

There are many counts of this clonotype. The rearrangement links TRBV5-1 to TRBJ2-5; 9 bases are shared with TRBD2. Trimming at V came to 4 bases and at J to 1 base, leaving 2 bases not matched to a gene. The CDR3 has 14 residues. Germline-derived CDR1 and CDR2 are SGHRS and YFSETQ. CDR3 sequence reads: CASSTGLAQETQYF. CDR3 nucleotide sequence: TGCGCCAGCAGCACGGGACTAGCCCAAGAGACCCAGTACTTC. Together with reference TRBV5-1 and TRBJ2-5, the CDR3 gives the full variable domain: KAGVTQTPRYLIKTRGQQVTLSCSPISGHRSVSWYQQTPGQGLQFLFEYFSETQRNKGNFPGRFSGRQFSNSRSEMNVSTLELGDSALYLCASSTGLAQETQYFGPGTRLLVL.

The chain links TRBV28 to TRBJ2-1; TRBD1 agrees at 9 bases. This CDR3 is built from 16 residues. Germline CDR1 MDHEN, CDR2 SYDVKM. V was pared by 4 bases and J by 5 bases, with 9 bases of the junction left unmatched. CDR3 protein: CASSSLLDRGHNEQFF. The CDR3 DNA reads as TGTGCCAGCAGTTCTCTCTTGGACAGGGGCCACAATGAGCAGTTCTTC.